The subject of this entry is one TCR beta chain. This entry comes from a study of blood T cell repertoires in COVID-19. At the level of the study: Acute and convalescent COVID-19 samples came from the United States, Italy and Spain. Sources were T cells, B-cell-depleted T cells, or PBMCs; the material itself was cDNA or gDNA.

In the authors' workflow: Amplification from reference gene primers served as the basis for estimated nucleated cell counts. The repertoire was sequenced with immunoSEQ multiplex PCR; TCRdb's copy has only in-frame clones and lacks some. That table furnishes V, J and clone size, whereas the DNA furnished D and trimming. In the table there are approximately 250,000 clones, roughly 80% of which are singletons. Germline lookup yields CDR1 SEHNR and CDR2 FQNEAQ (reference sequence). The CDR3 is 16 residues long. V was cut by 2 bases and J by 0 bases, with 13 bases left in between. This TCR came from a woman aged 55-69 years with active or convalescent COVID-19. Source material: peripheral blood. The V and J genes are TRBV7-9 and TRBJ1-1; D possibly corresponds to TRBD1 (5 bases). For the CDR3, the DNA is TGTGCCAGCAGCTTATCGAACAGGCCCATGAACACTGAAGCTTTCTTT. This sequence encodes CASSLSNRPMNTEAFF.